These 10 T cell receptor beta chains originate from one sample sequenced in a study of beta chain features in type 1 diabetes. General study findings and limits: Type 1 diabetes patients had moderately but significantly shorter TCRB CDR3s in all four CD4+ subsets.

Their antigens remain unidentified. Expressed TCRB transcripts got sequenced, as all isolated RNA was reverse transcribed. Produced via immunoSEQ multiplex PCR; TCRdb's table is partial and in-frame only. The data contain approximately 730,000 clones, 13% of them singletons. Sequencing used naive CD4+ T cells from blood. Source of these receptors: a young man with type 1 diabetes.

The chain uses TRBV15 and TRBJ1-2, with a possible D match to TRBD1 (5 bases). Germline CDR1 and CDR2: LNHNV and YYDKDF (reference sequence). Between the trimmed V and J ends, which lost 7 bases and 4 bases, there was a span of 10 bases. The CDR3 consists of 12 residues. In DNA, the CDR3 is TGTGCCACCAAGGAAGGGGCCTATGGCTACACCTTC. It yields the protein CATKEGAYGYTF.

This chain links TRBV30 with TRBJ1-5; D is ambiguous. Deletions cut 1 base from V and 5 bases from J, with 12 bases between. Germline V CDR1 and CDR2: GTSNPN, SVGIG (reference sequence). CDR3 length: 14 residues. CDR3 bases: TGTGCCTGGAGTGGCGGTGGAGGTGATCAGCCCCAGCATTTT. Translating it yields CAWSGGGGDQPQHF.

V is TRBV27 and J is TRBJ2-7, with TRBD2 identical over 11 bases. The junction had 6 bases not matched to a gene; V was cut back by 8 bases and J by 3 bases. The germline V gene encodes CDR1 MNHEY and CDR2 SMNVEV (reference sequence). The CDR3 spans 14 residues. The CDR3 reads CASSGLAGRYEQYF. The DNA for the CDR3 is TGTGCCAGCTCTGGACTAGCGGGTCGCTACGAGCAGTACTTC.

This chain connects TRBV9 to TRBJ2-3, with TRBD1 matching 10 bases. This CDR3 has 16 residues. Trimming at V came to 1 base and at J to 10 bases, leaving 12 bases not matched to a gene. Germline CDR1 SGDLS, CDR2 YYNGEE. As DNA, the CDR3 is TGTGCCAGCAGCGTAAGCGGGACAGGGGATCTGGGGGCGCAGTATTTT. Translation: CASSVSGTGDLGAQYF. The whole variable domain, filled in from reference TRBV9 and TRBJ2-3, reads DSGVTQTPKHLITATGQRVTLRCSPRSGDLSVYWYQQSLDQGLQFLIQYYNGEERAKGNILERFSAQQFPDLHSELNLSSLELGDSALYFCASSVSGTGDLGAQYFGPGTRLTVL.

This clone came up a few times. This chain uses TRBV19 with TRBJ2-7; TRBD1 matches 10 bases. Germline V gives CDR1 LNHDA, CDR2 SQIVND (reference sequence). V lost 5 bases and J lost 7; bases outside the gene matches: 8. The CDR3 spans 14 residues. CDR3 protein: CASSVGTGVREQYF. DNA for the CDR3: TGTGCCAGTAGTGTCGGGACAGGGGTTCGGGAGCAGTACTTC. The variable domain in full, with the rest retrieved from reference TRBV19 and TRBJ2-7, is DGGITQSPKYLFRKEGQNVTLSCEQNLNHDAMYWYRQDPGQGLRLIYYSQIVNDFQKGDIAEGYSVSREKKESFPLTVTSAQKNPTAFYLCASSVGTGVREQYFGPGTRLTVT.

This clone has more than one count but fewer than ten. The CDR3 bases are TGTGCCTGGAGCGGCCACACGAGGGGCGAAAAACTGTTTTTT. It encodes CAWSGHTRGEKLFF. This chain joins TRBV30 and TRBJ1-4; D is possibly TRBD1 (5 bases). V lost 3 bases to trimming and J lost 8 bases, with 16 bases between them. Germline V gene lookup returns CDR1 GTSNPN and CDR2 SVGIG (reference sequence). The CDR3 loop spans 14 amino acids.

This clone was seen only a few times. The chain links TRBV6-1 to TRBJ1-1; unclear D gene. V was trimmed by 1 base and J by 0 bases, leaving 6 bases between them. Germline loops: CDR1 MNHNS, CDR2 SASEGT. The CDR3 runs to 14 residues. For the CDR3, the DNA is TGTGCCAGCAGTGAAGAGAGCATGAACACTGAAGCTTTCTTT. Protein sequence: CASSEESMNTEAFF.

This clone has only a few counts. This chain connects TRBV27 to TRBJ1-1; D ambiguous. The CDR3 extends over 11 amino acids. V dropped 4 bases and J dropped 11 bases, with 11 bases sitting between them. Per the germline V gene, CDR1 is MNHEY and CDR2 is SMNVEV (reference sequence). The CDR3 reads CASSSETGAFF. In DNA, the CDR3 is TGTGCCAGCAGTTCCGAGACTGGGGCTTTCTTT.

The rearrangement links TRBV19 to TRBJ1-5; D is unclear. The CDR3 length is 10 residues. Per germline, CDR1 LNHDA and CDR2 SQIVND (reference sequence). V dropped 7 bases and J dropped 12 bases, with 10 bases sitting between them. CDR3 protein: CASKGSLQHF. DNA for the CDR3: TGTGCCAGTAAGGGCTCGCTCCAGCATTTT.

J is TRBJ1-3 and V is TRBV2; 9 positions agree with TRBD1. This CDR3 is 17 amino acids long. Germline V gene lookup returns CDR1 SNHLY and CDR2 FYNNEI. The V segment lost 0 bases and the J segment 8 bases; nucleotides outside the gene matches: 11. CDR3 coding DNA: TGTGCCAGCAGTGAAGCGCTTCCCGGGACAGGGATTGACACCATATATTTT. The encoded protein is CASSEALPGTGIDTIYF.